Below are 5 T cell receptor beta chains sequenced from a single sample in a study of blood T cell repertoires in COVID-19. Sequencing used immunoSEQ multiplex PCR; TCRdb keeps in-frame clones, though not all of them. The table lists 150,000 to 200,000 clones, 80% to 90% of them singletons. Sequencing was carried out using peripheral blood. Receptor source: a man aged 55-75 years with acute or convalescent COVID-19.

The rearrangement links TRBV4-1 to TRBJ2-7; TRBD2 matches 9 bases. Trimming at V came to 6 bases and at J to 2 bases, leaving 8 bases not matched to a gene. The CDR3 extends over 15 amino acids. Germline V gives CDR1 MGHRA, CDR2 YSYEKL. The CDR3, as DNA: TGCGCCAGCAGACAAACTAGCGGGCCGACCTACGAGCAGTACTTC. Translating gives CASRQTSGPTYEQYF.

This clone was recorded once. The CDR3 nucleotides are TGCGCCAGCAGTGAGTCGTTTAGCGGGGACACAGATACGCAGTATTTT. As protein: CASSESFSGDTDTQYF. J is TRBJ2-3 and V is TRBV10-1; TRBD2 aligns across 8 bases. The CDR3 runs 16 residues. The V gene's germline CDR1 is WNHNN and CDR2 SYGVQD (reference sequence). V was clipped by 0 bases and J by 2 bases; unmatched bases: 4.

This sequence joins TRBV20-1 and TRBJ2-5, with D maybe TRBD2 (6 bases). The CDR3 has 20 residues. Germline CDR1 and CDR2: DFQATT and SNEGSKA (reference sequence). Between the trimmed V and J ends, which lost 3 bases and 5 bases, there was a span of 34 bases. DNA of the CDR3: TGCAGTGCTAGTCTGCGTTGGTTTACTAGCAGGACCCAACAATTGGAGACCCAGTACTTC. Its translation: CSASLRWFTSRTQQLETQYF.

The genes are TRBV5-1 and TRBJ1-3; TRBD1 is a possible D gene (5 bases). This CDR3 contains 14 residues. CDR1 is SGHRS, CDR2 YFSETQ, per germline. The germline V and J ends were trimmed by 0 bases and 4 bases, with 8 bases remaining between them. CDR3 coding DNA: TGCGCCAGCAGCTTGGGCCAGGGCGGAAACACCATATATTTT. This codes for CASSLGQGGNTIYF.

V usage is TRBV6-6 and J usage is TRBJ2-1; 7 bases fit TRBD1. The CDR3 contains 16 residues. The germline CDR1 and CDR2 sequences are MNHNY and SVGAGI (reference sequence). J lost 4 bases, V lost 4 bases, and 10 bases had no gene match. This CDR3 reads CASSSRIGTEYNEQFF. In DNA form, the CDR3 reads TGTGCCAGCAGTTCCCGCATAGGGACAGAATACAATGAGCAGTTCTTC.